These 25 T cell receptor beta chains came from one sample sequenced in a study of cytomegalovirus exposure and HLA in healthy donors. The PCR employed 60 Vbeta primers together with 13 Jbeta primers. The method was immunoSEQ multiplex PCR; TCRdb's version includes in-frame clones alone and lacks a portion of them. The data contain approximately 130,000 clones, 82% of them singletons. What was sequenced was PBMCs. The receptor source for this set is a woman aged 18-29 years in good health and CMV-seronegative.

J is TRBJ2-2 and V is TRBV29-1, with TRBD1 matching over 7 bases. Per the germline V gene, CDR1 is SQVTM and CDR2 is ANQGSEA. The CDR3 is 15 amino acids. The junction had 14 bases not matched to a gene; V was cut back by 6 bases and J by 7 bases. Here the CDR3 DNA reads TGCAGCGTATTTCGACAGGGTCCCGTAGTCGGGGAGCTGTTTTTT. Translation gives CSVFRQGPVVGELFF.

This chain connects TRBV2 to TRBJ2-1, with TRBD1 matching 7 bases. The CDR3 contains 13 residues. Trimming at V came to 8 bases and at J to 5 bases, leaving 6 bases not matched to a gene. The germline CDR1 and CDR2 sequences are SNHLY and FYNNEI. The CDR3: CASLRDRNNEQFF. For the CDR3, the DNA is TGTGCCAGCTTAAGGGACAGAAACAATGAGCAGTTCTTC. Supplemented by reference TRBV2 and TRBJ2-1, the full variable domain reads EPEVTQTPSHQVTQMGQEVILRCVPISNHLYFYWYRQILGQKVEFLVSFYNNEISEKSEIFDDQFSVERPDGSNFTLKIRSTKLEDSAMYFCASLRDRNNEQFFGPGTRLTVL.

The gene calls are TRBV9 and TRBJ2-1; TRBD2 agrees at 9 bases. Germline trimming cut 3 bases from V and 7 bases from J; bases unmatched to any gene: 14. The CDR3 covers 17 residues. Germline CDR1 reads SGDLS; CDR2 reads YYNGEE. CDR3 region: CASSASVGSGRVNEQFF. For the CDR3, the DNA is TGTGCCAGCAGCGCTTCCGTTGGTAGCGGGAGAGTAAATGAGCAGTTCTTC.

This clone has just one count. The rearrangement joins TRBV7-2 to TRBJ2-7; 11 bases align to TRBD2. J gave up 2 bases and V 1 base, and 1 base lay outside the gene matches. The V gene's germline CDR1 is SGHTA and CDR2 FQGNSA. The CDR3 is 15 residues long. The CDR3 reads CASSLDSGGAYEQYF. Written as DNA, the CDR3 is TGTGCCAGCAGCTTAGATAGCGGGGGGGCCTACGAGCAGTACTTC.

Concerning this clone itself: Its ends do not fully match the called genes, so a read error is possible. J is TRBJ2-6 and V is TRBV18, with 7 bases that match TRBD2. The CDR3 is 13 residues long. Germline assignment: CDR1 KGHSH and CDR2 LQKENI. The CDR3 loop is CASSPSGANGLTF. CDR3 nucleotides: TGTGCCAGCTCACCAAGCGGGGCCAACGGCCTGACTTTC.

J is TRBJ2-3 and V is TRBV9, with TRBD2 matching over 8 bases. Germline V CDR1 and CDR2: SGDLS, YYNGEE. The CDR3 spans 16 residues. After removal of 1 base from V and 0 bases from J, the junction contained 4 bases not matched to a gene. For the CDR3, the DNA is TGTGCCAGCAGCGTAAGCGGGGGAATTAGCACAGATACGCAGTATTTT. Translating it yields CASSVSGGISTDTQYF.

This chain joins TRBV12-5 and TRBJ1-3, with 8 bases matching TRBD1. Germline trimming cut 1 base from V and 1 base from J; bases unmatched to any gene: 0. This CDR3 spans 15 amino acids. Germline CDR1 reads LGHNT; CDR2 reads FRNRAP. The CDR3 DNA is TGTGCTAGTGGTTTGGGGACAGGGTCTGGAAACACCATATATTTT. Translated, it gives CASGLGTGSGNTIYF.

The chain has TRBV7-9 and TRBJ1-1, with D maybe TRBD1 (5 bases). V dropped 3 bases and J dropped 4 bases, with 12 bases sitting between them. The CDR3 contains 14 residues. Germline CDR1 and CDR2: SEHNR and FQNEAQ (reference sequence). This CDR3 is CASSFGGRGTEAFF. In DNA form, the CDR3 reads TGTGCCAGCAGCTTCGGGGGTAGGGGCACTGAAGCTTTCTTT. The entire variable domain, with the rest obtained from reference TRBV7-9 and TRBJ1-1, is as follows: DTGVSQNPRHKITKRGQNVTFRCDPISEHNRLYWYRQTLGQGPEFLTYFQNEAQLEKSRLLSDRFSAERPKGSFSTLEIQRTEQGDSAMYLCASSFGGRGTEAFFGQGTRLTVV.

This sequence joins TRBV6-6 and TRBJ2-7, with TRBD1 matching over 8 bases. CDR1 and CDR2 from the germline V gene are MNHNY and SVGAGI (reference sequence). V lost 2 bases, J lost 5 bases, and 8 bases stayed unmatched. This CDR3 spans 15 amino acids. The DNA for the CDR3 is TGTGCCAGCAGTTACGGCGGACAGGGTTTAGACGAGCAGTACTTC. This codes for CASSYGGQGLDEQYF.

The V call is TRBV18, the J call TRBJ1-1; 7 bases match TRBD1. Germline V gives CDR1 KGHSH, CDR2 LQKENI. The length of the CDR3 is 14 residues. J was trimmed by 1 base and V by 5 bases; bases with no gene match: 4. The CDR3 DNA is TGTGCCAGCTCAGGCCGGGACAGGAACACTGAAGCTTTCTTT. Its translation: CASSGRDRNTEAFF.

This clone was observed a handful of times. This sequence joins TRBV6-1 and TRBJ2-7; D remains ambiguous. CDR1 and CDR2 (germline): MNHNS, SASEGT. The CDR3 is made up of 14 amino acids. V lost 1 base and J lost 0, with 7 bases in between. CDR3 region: CASSEGVGSYEQYF. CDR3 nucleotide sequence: TGTGCCAGCAGTGAAGGCGTCGGCTCCTACGAGCAGTACTTC.

Here the CDR3 reads CASRGAAGAIGELFF. In DNA, the CDR3 is TGTGCCAGCAGGGGAGCGGCGGGAGCAATCGGGGAGCTGTTTTTT. This sequence joins TRBV7-9 and TRBJ2-2; TRBD2 matches at 7 bases. V trimming: 6 bases; J trimming: 7 bases; junction bases outside the gene matches: 11. The CDR3 loop spans 15 amino acids. Germline values: CDR1 SEHNR, CDR2 FQNEAQ (reference sequence). Full variable domain (outside the CDR3, taken from reference TRBV7-9 and TRBJ2-2): DTGVSQNPRHKITKRGQNVTFRCDPISEHNRLYWYRQTLGQGPEFLTYFQNEAQLEKSRLLSDRFSAERPKGSFSTLEIQRTEQGDSAMYLCASRGAAGAIGELFFGEGSRLTVL.

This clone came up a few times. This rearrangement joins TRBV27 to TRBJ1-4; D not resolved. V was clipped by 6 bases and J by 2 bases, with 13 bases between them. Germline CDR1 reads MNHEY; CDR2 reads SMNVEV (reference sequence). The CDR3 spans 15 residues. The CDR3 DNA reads TGTGCCAGCAGAAACTCGCGGGCCACTAATGAAAAACTGTTTTTT. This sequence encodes CASRNSRATNEKLFF.

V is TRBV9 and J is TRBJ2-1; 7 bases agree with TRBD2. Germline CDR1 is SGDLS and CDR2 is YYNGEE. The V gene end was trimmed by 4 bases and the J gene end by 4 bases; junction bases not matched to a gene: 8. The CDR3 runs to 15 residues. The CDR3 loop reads CASSPPPGLYNEQFF. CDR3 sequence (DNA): TGTGCCAGCAGCCCCCCGCCGGGACTATACAATGAGCAGTTCTTC.

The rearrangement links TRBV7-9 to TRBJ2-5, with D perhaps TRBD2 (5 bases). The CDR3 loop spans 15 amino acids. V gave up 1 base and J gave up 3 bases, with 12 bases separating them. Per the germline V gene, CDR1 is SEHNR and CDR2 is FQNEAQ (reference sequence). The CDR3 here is CASSLVGWREETQYF. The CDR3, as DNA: TGTGCCAGCAGCTTAGTGGGGTGGCGGGAAGAGACCCAGTACTTC.

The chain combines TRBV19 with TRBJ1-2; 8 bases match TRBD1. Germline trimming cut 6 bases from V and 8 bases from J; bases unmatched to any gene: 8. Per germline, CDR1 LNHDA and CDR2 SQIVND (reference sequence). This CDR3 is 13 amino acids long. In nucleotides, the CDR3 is TGTGCCAGTAGGGCGCAGGACAGGGACGGCTACACCTTC. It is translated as CASRAQDRDGYTF. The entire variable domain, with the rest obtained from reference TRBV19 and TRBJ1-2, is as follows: DGGITQSPKYLFRKEGQNVTLSCEQNLNHDAMYWYRQDPGQGLRLIYYSQIVNDFQKGDIAEGYSVSREKKESFPLTVTSAQKNPTAFYLCASRAQDRDGYTFGSGTRLTVV.

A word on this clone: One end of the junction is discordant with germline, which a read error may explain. DNA for the CDR3: TGTGCCACCAGCGGGGGACAGGCCGTCGCTGGGGCCAACGGCCTGACTTTC. Translation gives CATSGGQAVAGANGLTF. V is TRBV15 and J is TRBJ2-6, with 8 nucleotides matching TRBD1. CDR1 and CDR2 from the germline V gene are LNHNV and YYDKDF (reference sequence). There are 17 residues in the CDR3.

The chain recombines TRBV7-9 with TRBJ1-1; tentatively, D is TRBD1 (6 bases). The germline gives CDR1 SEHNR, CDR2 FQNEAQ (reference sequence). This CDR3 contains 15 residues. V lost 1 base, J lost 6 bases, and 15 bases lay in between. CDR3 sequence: CASSLVGGAEAEAFF. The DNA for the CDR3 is TGTGCCAGCAGCTTAGTTGGGGGCGCAGAGGCTGAAGCTTTCTTT. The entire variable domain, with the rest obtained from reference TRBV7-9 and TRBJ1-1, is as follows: DTGVSQNPRHKITKRGQNVTFRCDPISEHNRLYWYRQTLGQGPEFLTYFQNEAQLEKSRLLSDRFSAERPKGSFSTLEIQRTEQGDSAMYLCASSLVGGAEAEAFFGQGTRLTVV.

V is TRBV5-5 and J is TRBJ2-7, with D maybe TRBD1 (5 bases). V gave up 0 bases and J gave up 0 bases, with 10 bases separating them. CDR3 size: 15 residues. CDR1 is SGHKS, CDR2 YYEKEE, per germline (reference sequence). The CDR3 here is CASSLDGAGSYEQYF. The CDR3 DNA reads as TGTGCCAGCAGCTTGGATGGGGCAGGCTCCTACGAGCAGTACTTC.

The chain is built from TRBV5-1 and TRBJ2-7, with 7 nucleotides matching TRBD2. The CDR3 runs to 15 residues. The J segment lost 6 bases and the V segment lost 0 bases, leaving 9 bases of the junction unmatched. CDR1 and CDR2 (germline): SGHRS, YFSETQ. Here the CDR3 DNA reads TGCGCCAGCAGCTTGGGTCCGGGCGGGGGATCCGAGCAGTACTTC. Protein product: CASSLGPGGGSEQYF.

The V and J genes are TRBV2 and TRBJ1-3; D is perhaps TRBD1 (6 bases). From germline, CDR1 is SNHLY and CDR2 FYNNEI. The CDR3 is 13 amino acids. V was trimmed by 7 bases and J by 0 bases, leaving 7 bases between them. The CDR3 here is CASTRGSGNTIYF. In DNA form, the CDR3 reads TGTGCCAGCACCAGGGGCTCTGGAAACACCATATATTTT. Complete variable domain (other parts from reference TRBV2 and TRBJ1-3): EPEVTQTPSHQVTQMGQEVILRCVPISNHLYFYWYRQILGQKVEFLVSFYNNEISEKSEIFDDQFSVERPDGSNFTLKIRSTKLEDSAMYFCASTRGSGNTIYFGEGSWLTVV.

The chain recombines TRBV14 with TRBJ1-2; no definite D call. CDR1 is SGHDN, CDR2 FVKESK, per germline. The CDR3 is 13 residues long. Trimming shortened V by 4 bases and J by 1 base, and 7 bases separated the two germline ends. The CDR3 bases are TGTGCCAGCAGCCGGCGGTTTAACTATGGCTACACCTTC. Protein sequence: CASSRRFNYGYTF.

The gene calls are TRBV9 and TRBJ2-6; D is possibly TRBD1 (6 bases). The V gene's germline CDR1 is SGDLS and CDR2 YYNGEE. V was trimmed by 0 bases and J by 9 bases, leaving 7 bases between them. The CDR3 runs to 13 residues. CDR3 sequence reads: CASSVGQVNVLTF. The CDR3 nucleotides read TGTGCCAGCAGCGTAGGACAGGTCAACGTCCTGACTTTC.

CDR3 sequence: CASTSGQGVDGYTF. The CDR3 DNA reads TGCGCCAGCACCTCAGGACAGGGGGTAGATGGCTACACCTTC. The chain links TRBV5-1 to TRBJ1-2; TRBD1 matches 10 bases. Looked up from germline, CDR1 is SGHRS and CDR2 is YFSETQ. The CDR3 is made up of 14 amino acids. V dropped 6 bases and J dropped 6; count of bases not matched to a gene: 8.

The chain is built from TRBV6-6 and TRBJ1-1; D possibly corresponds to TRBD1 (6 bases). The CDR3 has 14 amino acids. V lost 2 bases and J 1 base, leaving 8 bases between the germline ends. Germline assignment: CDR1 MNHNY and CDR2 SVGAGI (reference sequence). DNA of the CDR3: TGTGCCAGCAGTTACAGCAGGGGGAACACTGAAGCTTTCTTT. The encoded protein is CASSYSRGNTEAFF.